This T cell receptor (beta chain) comes out of a study of tumor and adjacent non-tumor tissue in lung cancer. At the level of the study: Patients were aged roughly 31 to 76, approximately ten men and a handful of women, stage I to III. Samples averaged roughly 4.2 million productive TCRbeta reads each.

TCRbeta libraries were built with three rounds of nested PCR, modified from ARM-PCR. In TCRdb, the multiplex PCR reads were re-called with MiXCR into one record per CDR3 protein. The sample holds 100,000 or so distinct CDR3 sequences, 60% to 80% seen once. No cell sorting was done before RNA was extracted from the tissue. More than 3 cm separated this lung sample from the edge of the tumor. V lost 4 bases to trimming and J lost 9 bases, with 21 bases between them. This CDR3 spans 15 amino acids. Germline lookup yields CDR1 SGHAT and CDR2 FQDESV (reference sequence). The sequenced material came from distant non-tumor lung tissue. The source is a man aged 25 to 45 with non-small cell lung cancer. This chain joins TRBV11-1 and TRBJ1-2, with D tentatively TRBD1 (5 bases). DNA of the CDR3: TGTGCCAGCAGCTCCGGGCAGGGCCTTCTTAATAGCTACACCTTC. Amino acid sequence: CASSSGQGLLNSYTF.